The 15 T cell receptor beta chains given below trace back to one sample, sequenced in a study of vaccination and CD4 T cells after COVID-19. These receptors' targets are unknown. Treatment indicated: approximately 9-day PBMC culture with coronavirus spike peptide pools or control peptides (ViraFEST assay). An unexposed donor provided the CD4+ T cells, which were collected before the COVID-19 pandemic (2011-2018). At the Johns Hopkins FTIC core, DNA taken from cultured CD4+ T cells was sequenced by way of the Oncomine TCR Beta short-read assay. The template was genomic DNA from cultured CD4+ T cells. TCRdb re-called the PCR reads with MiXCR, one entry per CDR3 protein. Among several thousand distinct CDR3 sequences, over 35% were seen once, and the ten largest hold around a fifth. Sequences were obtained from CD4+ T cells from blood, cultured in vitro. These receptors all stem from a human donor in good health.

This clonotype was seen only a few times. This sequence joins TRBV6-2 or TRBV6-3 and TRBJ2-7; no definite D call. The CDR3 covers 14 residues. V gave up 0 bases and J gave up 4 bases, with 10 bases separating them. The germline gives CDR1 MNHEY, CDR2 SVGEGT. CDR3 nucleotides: TGTGCCAGCAGTTACTCGTTGGCAGTTTACGAGCAGTACTTC. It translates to CASSYSLAVYEQYF.

The CDR3 region has the DNA TGCAGTGCTCCAAAGGGTGTCAGGGAATACTCACCCCTCCACTTT. Amino acid sequence: CSAPKGVREYSPLHF. J is TRBJ1-6 and V is TRBV20-1; weak D call: TRBD1 (5 bases). The CDR3 has 15 amino acids. Per germline, CDR1 DFQATT and CDR2 SNEGSKA (reference sequence). V shed 5 bases and J shed 10 bases, with 21 bases lying between them.

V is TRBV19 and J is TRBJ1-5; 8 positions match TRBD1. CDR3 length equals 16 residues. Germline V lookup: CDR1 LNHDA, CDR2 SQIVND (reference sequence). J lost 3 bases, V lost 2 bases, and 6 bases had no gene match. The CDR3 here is CASSIRGQVTNQPQHF. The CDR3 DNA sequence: TGTGCCAGTAGTATAAGGGGACAGGTCACCAATCAGCCCCAGCATTTT.

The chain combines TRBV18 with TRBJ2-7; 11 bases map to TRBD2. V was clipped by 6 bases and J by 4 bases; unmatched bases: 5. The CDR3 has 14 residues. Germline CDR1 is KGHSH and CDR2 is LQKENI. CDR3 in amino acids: CASSSGTSGYEQYF. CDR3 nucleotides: TGTGCCAGCTCCTCCGGGACTAGCGGATACGAGCAGTACTTC. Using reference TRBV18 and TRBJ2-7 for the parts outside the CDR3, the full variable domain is NAGVMQNPRHLVRRRGQEARLRCSPMKGHSHVYWYRQLPEEGLKFMVYLQKENIIDESGMPKERFSAEFPKEGPSILRIQQVVRGDSAAYFCASSSGTSGYEQYFGPGTRLTVT.

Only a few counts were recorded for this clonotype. The CDR3 DNA follows: TGTGCCACCAGTGATTCGCTCAGGCCCGGGGGCTTAGAGGAGACCCAGTACTTC. As protein: CATSDSLRPGGLEETQYF. The rearrangement uses TRBV24-1 and TRBJ2-5; D is perhaps TRBD1 or TRBD2 (6 bases each). Looked up from germline, CDR1 is KGHDR and CDR2 is SFDVKD. This CDR3 spans 18 amino acids. V was shortened by 2 bases and J by 5 bases, with 23 bases between the two germline ends.

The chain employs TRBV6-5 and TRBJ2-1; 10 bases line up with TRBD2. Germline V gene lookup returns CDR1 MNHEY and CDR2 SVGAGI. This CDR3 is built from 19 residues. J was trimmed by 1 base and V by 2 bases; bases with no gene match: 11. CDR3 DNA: TGTGCCAGCAGTTACCCGACTAAGCGGGGGGGCGGGTCCTACAATGAGCAGTTCTTC. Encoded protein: CASSYPTKRGGGSYNEQFF.

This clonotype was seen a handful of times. The CDR3 nucleotides are TGTGCCAGCTCATCTACTCCAGGGGTTGGCTACACCTTC. Residues: CASSSTPGVGYTF. The chain combines TRBV18 with TRBJ1-2, with D perhaps TRBD1 (6 bases). Germline values: CDR1 KGHSH, CDR2 LQKENI. This CDR3 comprises 13 residues. V gave up 5 bases and J gave up 7 bases, with 14 bases separating them. The complete variable domain, with remaining parts taken from reference TRBV18 and TRBJ1-2, reads NAGVMQNPRHLVRRRGQEARLRCSPMKGHSHVYWYRQLPEEGLKFMVYLQKENIIDESGMPKERFSAEFPKEGPSILRIQQVVRGDSAAYFCASSSTPGVGYTFGSGTRLTVV.

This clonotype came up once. CDR3 sequence: CASSLYQGGTDTQYF. The CDR3 DNA reads TGTGCCAGCAGTTTATATCAGGGTGGCACAGATACGCAGTATTTT. The chain recombines TRBV12-3 or TRBV12-4 with TRBJ2-3; D is possibly TRBD1 (5 bases). There are 15 residues in the CDR3. Trimming removed 2 bases from V and 1 base from J, with 10 bases in between.

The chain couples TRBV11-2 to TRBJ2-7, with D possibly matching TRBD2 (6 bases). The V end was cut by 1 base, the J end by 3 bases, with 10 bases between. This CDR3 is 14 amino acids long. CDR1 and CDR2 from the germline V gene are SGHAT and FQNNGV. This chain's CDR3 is CASSLVGGVYEQYF. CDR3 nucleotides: TGTGCCAGCAGCTTAGTGGGAGGCGTCTACGAGCAGTACTTC.

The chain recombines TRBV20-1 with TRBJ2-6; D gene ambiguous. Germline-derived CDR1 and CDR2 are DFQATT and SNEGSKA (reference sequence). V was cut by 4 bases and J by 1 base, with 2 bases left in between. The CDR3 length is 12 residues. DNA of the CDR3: TGCAGTGCTATGTCTGGGGCCAACGTCCTGACTTTC. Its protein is CSAMSGANVLTF.

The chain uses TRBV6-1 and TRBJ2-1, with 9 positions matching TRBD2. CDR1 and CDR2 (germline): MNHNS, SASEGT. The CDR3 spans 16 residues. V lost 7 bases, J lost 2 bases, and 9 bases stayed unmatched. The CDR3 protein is CASIGSSGNTYNEQFF. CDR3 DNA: TGTGCCAGCATCGGATCTAGCGGGAATACCTACAATGAGCAGTTCTTC.

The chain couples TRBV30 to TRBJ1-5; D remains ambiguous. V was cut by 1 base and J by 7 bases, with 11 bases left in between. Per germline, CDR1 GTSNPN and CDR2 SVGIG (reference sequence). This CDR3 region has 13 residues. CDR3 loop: CAWSGHGEQPQHF. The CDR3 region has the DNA TGTGCCTGGAGTGGTCATGGGGAGCAGCCCCAGCATTTT.

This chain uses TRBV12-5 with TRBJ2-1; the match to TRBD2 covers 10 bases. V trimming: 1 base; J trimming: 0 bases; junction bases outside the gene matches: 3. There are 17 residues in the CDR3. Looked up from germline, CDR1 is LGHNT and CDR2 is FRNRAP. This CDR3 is CASGLGASGSSYNEQFF. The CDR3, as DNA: TGTGCTAGTGGTTTGGGGGCTAGCGGGAGCTCCTACAATGAGCAGTTCTTC. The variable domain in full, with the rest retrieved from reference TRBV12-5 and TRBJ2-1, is DARVTQTPRHKVTEMGQEVTMRCQPILGHNTVFWYRQTMMQGLELLAYFRNRAPLDDSGMPKDRFSAEMPDATLATLKIQPSEPRDSAVYFCASGLGASGSSYNEQFFGPGTRLTVL.

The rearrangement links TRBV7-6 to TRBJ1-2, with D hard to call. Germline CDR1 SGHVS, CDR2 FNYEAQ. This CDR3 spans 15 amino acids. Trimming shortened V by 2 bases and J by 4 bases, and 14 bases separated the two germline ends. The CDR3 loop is CASSLLSGRSYGYTF. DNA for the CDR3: TGTGCCAGCAGCTTATTGTCGGGTAGGAGCTATGGCTACACCTTC.

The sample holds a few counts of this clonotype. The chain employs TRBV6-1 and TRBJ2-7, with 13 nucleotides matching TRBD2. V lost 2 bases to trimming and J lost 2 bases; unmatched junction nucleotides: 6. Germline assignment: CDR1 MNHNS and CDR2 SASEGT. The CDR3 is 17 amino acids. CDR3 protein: CASSELGTSGTAYEQYF. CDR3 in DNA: TGTGCCAGCAGTGAACTGGGGACTAGCGGGACCGCCTACGAGCAGTACTTC.